One and the same sample provided the 14 T cell receptor beta chains below, sequenced in a study of blood T cell repertoires in COVID-19. Using immunoSEQ multiplex PCR, the repertoire was profiled, and TCRdb retains in-frame clones only, with some absent. The sample yields about 130,000 clones, 65% to 85% seen once. Sequencing used peripheral blood. The receptors originated from a man aged 30 to 45 with COVID-19, enrolled during active disease.

This clone occurred a few times. The chain uses TRBV29-1 and TRBJ2-2; weak D call: TRBD1 (5 bases). The V end was cut by 4 bases, the J end by 2 bases, with 14 bases between. The CDR3 is 15 amino acids. The germline CDR1 and CDR2 sequences are SQVTM and ANQGSEA. DNA of the CDR3: TGCAGCGTTGTTTTCCAGGGATTCAACACCGGGGAGCTGTTTTTT. Encoded protein: CSVVFQGFNTGELFF.

This clone occurred a few times. V is TRBV12-5 and J is TRBJ1-1; 10 positions match TRBD1. The V segment lost 5 bases and the J segment 1 base; nucleotides outside the gene matches: 4. Germline V gene lookup returns CDR1 LGHNT and CDR2 FRNRAP. The CDR3 loop spans 15 amino acids. In DNA, the CDR3 is TGTGCTAGTGGTCAGGGACAGGGGCAGAACACTGAAGCTTTCTTT. Its translation is CASGQGQGQNTEAFF.

This clone has more than one count but fewer than ten. The genes are TRBV21-1 and TRBJ1-1; the D segment call TRBD1 is taken from the table without a DNA check. TRBV21-1 is designated a pseudogene. The CDR3 covers 16 residues. For the CDR3, the DNA is TGTGCCAGCAGCAAAGAAGCCGGACAGGGGACGGCTGAAGCTTTCTTT. This translates into CASSKEAGQGTAEAFF.

A few counts support this clone. J is TRBJ1-2 and V is TRBV7-9, with 12 bases matching TRBD1. The CDR3 spans 14 residues. Germline CDR1 SEHNR, CDR2 FQNEAQ (reference sequence). With 5 bases clipped from V and 7 bases from J, the junction kept 5 bases outside the gene matches. CDR3 bases: TGTGCCAGCAGCCGGGACAGGGGGCGAGGTGGCTACACCTTC. This codes for CASSRDRGRGGYTF.

The chain is built from TRBV5-8 and TRBJ1-2; D is unresolved. The germline V and J ends were trimmed by 0 bases and 6 bases, with 9 bases remaining between them. The CDR3 consists of 13 residues. Germline-derived CDR1 and CDR2 are SGHTS and YDEGEE. In DNA, the CDR3 is TGTGCCAGCAGCTTGGCAGGATCCCATGGCTACACCTTC. It encodes CASSLAGSHGYTF. The whole variable domain, remainder taken from reference TRBV5-8 and TRBJ1-2, is EAGVTQSPTHLIKTRGQQATLRCSPISGHTSVYWYQQALGLGLQFLLWYDEGEERNRGNFPPRFSGRQFPNYSSELNVNALELEDSALYLCASSLAGSHGYTFGSGTRLTVV.

This chain connects TRBV3-1 (or the pseudogene TRBV3-2) to TRBJ2-7; no definite D call. This CDR3 contains 14 residues. Trimming stripped 1 base from V and 8 bases from J, with 15 bases between. The germline CDR1 and CDR2 sequences are LGHDT and YNNKEL (reference sequence). CDR3 DNA: TGTGCCAGCAGCCAAGCTGCGTCACGGTCTCAGCAGTACTTC. Translated, it gives CASSQAASRSQQYF.

CDR3: CASEGAITDTQYF. In DNA, the CDR3 is TGTGCCAGCGAAGGGGCGATCACAGATACGCAGTATTTT. The chain carries TRBV28 and TRBJ2-3; possibly TRBD1 for D (5 bases). Germline V gene data show CDR1 as MDHEN and CDR2 as SYDVKM. The CDR3 is made up of 13 amino acids. The ends were cut back, 8 bases at V and 2 bases at J, with 11 bases in the middle.

The CDR3 region has the DNA TGCGCCAGCAGTGCCGGGACAGGGATAGATGAGCAGTTCTTC. It specifies CASSAGTGIDEQFF. The V call is TRBV10-1, the J call TRBJ2-1, with 9 bases matching TRBD1. CDR3 length: 14 amino acids. Germline V gives CDR1 WNHNN, CDR2 SYGVQD (reference sequence). J was trimmed by 8 bases and V by 4 bases; bases with no gene match: 6.

The chain employs TRBV7-9 and TRBJ2-5, with a tentative D call TRBD2 (6 bases). Trimming shortened V by 2 bases and J by 2 bases, and 15 bases separated the two germline ends. The germline gives CDR1 SEHNR, CDR2 FQNEAQ (reference sequence). The CDR3 has 16 amino acids. The CDR3 DNA follows: TGTGCCAGCAGCTTACTGTCCGGGACTTTACAAGAGACCCAGTACTTC. Translating gives CASSLLSGTLQETQYF.

The chain uses TRBV6-6 and TRBJ2-2; no reliable D call. Germline V gene lookup returns CDR1 MNHNY and CDR2 SVGAGI (reference sequence). Trimming took 2 bases from V and 4 from J, leaving 14 bases between them. The CDR3 runs 16 residues. CDR3 sequence (DNA): TGTGCCAGCAGTTACGAGCCAATTGCTATCACCGGGGAGCTGTTTTTT. It yields the protein CASSYEPIAITGELFF.

This clone was counted once. The J gene is TRBJ2-2, the V gene TRBV6-2 or TRBV6-3, with a weak D call TRBD2 (6 bases). This CDR3 comprises 14 residues. The V end lost 0 bases, the J end lost 7 bases, and 9 bases lay between the germline ends. Germline CDR1 is MNHEY and CDR2 is SVGEGT. DNA for the CDR3: TGTGCCAGCAGTTACTCGGGGGGTTACGGGGAGCTGTTTTTT. It is translated as CASSYSGGYGELFF.

The chain is built from TRBV4-1 and TRBJ1-2; perhaps TRBD1 as D (6 bases). CDR1 is MGHRA and CDR2 is YSYEKL in the germline V gene. Trimming shortened V by 1 base and J by 1 base, and 10 bases separated the two germline ends. The CDR3 spans 15 residues. The CDR3 sequence: CASSQGARGNYGYTF. In DNA form, the CDR3 reads TGCGCCAGCAGCCAAGGAGCCAGGGGTAACTATGGCTACACCTTC.

The CDR3 sequence is CASSPLNLRDRYTDTQYF. CDR3 coding DNA: TGTGCCAGCAGTCCCTTAAACCTCCGGGACAGGTACACAGATACGCAGTATTTT. The chain is built from TRBV28 and TRBJ2-3; 8 bases match TRBD1. This CDR3 spans 18 amino acids. Trimming took 5 bases from V and 2 from J; bases not matched to a gene: 15. Germline CDR1 reads MDHEN; CDR2 reads SYDVKM.

This chain links TRBV5-1 with TRBJ1-1; 9 bases line up with TRBD1. The J segment lost 0 bases and the V segment lost 1 base, leaving 1 base of the junction unmatched. Germline V gives CDR1 SGHRS, CDR2 YFSETQ. The CDR3 runs to 15 residues. CDR3 nucleotide sequence: TGCGCCAGCAGCTTGACAGGGGGCTTGAACACTGAAGCTTTCTTT. Translated: CASSLTGGLNTEAFF. Based on the CDR3 plus reference TRBV5-1 and TRBJ1-1, the full variable domain is KAGVTQTPRYLIKTRGQQVTLSCSPISGHRSVSWYQQTPGQGLQFLFEYFSETQRNKGNFPGRFSGRQFSNSRSEMNVSTLELGDSALYLCASSLTGGLNTEAFFGQGTRLTVV.